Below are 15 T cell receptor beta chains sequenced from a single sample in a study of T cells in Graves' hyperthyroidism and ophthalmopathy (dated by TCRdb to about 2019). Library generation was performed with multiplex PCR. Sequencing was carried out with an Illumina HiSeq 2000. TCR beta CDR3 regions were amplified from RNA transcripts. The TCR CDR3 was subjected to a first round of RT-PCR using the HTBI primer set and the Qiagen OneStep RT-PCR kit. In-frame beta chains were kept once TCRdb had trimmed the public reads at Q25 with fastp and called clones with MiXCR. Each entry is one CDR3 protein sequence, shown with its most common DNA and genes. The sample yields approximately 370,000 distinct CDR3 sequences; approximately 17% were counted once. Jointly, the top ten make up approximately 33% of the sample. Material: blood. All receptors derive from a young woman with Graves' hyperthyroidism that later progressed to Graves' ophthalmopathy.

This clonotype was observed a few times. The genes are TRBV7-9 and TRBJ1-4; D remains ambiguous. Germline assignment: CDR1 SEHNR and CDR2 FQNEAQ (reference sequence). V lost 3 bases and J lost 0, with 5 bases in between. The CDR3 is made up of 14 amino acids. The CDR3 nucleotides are TGTGCCAGCAGCTTTGGGGCAACTAATGAAAAACTGTTTTTT. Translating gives CASSFGATNEKLFF.

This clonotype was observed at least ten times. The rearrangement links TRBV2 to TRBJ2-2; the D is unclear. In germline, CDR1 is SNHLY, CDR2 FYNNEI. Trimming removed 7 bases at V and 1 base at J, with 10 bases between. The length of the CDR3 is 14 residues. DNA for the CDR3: TGTGCCAGCATTAGGTCGGTGAACACCGGGGAGCTGTTTTTT. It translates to CASIRSVNTGELFF.

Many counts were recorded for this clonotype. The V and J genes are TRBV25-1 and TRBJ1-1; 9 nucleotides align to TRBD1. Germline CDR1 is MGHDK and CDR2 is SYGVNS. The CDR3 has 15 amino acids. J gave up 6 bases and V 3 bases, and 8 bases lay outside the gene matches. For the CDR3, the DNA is TGTGCCAGCAGTGATACGGGACAGGGTTATCCTGAAGCTTTCTTT. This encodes CASSDTGQGYPEAFF.

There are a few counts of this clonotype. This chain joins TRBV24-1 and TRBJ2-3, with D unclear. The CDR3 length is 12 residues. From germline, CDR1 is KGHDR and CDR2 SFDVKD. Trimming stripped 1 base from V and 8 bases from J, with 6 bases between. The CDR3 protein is CATSDFALTQYF. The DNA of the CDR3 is TGTGCCACCAGTGATTTTGCGCTTACGCAGTATTTT.

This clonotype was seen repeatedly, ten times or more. CDR3 sequence reads: CASSYSVSSGNTIYF. DNA for the CDR3: TGTGCCAGCAGTTACTCGGTCAGCTCTGGAAACACCATATATTTT. V usage is TRBV6-5 and J usage is TRBJ1-3; D remains ambiguous. The CDR3 length is 15 residues. V lost 0 bases to trimming and J lost 0 bases, with 6 bases between them. CDR1 is MNHEY and CDR2 is SVGAGI in the germline V gene.

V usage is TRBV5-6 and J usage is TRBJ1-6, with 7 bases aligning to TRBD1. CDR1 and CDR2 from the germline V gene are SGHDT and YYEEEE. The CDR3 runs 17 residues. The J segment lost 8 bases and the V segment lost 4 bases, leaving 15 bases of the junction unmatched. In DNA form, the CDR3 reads TGTGCCAGCAGCAGTACTAAACAGGGGTATAGGGATTCACCCCTCCACTTT. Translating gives CASSSTKQGYRDSPLHF.

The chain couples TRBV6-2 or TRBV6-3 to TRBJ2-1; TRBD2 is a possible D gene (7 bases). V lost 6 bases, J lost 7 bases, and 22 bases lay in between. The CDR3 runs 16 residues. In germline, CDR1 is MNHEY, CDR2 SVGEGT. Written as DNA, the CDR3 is TGTGCCAGCAGAACGTTCGGGGGGCTTCTTGGAAATGAGCAGTTCTTC. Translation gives CASRTFGGLLGNEQFF.

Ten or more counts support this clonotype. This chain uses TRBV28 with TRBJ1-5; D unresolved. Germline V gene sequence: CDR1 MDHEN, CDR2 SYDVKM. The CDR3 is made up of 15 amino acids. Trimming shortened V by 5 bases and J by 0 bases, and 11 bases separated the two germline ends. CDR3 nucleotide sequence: TGTGCCAGCAGTACCGGGGAACATAGCAATCAGCCCCAGCATTTT. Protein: CASSTGEHSNQPQHF.

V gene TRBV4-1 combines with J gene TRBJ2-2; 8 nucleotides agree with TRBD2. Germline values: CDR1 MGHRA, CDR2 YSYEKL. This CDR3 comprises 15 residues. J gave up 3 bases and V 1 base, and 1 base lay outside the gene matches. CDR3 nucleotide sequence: TGCGCCAGCAGCCAAGGGCGGGGGGACACCGGGGAGCTGTTTTTT. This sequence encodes CASSQGRGDTGELFF.

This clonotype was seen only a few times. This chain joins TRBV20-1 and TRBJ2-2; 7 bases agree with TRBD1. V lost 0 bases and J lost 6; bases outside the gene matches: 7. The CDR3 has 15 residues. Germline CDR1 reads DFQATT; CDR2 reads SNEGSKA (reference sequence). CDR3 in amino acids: CSARDHRGSAGELFF. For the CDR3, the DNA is TGCAGTGCTAGAGATCACAGGGGATCGGCCGGGGAGCTGTTTTTT.

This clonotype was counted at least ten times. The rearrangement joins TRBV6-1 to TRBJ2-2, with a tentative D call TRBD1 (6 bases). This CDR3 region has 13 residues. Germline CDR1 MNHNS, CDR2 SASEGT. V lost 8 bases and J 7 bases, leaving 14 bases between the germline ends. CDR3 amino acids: CASRSGDIGELFF. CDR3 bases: TGTGCCAGCCGGTCAGGGGATATCGGGGAGCTGTTTTTT.

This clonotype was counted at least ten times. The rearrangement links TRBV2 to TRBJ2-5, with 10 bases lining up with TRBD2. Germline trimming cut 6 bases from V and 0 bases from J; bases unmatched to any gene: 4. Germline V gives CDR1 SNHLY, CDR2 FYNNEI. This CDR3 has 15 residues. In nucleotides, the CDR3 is TGTGCCAGCAGGATTAGCGGGGGGAACCAAGAGACCCAGTACTTC. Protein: CASRISGGNQETQYF.

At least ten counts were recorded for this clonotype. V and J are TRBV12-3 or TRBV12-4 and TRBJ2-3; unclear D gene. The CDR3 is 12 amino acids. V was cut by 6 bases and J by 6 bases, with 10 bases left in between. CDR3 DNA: TGTGCCAGCAGCCGGCTTGGGGATACGCAGTATTTT. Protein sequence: CASSRLGDTQYF.

DNA of the CDR3: TGCGCCAGCAGCGCATCGAGAGACTACTACGAGCAGTACTTC. This translates into CASSASRDYYEQYF. The chain carries TRBV10-2 and TRBJ2-7; perhaps TRBD2 as D (5 bases). Trimming took off 6 bases at V and 3 bases at J, with 15 bases between the two ends. CDR1 is WSHSY and CDR2 is SAAADI in the germline V gene. This CDR3 is built from 14 residues.

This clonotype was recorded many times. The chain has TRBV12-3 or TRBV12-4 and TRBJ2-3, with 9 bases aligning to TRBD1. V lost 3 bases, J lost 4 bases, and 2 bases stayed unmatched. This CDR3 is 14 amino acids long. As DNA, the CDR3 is TGTGCCAGCAGTTTGGGACAGGGCCCAGATACGCAGTATTTT. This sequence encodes CASSLGQGPDTQYF.